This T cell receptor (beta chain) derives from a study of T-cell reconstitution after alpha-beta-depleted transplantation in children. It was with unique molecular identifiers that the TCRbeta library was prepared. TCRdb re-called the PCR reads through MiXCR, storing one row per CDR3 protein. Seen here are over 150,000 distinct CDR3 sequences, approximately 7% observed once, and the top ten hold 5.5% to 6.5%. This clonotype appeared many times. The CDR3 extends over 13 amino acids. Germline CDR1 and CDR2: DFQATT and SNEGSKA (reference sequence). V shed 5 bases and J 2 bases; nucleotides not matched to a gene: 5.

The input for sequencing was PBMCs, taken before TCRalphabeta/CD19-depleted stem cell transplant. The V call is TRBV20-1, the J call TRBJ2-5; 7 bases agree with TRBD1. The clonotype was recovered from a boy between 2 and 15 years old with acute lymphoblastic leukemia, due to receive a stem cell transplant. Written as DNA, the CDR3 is TGCAGTGCTCTAGGGGGCGGGCAAGAGACCCAGTACTTC. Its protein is CSALGGGQETQYF.